The 13 T cell receptor beta chains in this list originate from one sample, sequenced in a study of shared clonotypes between healthy human individuals. TCRdb keeps only in-frame clones here, not all; method: immunoSEQ multiplex PCR. The sample includes 900,000 to 1,200,000 clones, 78% of them seen just once. The specimen was memory CD4+ T cells from PBMCs. Indicated subset: CD45RA-negative fraction. The receptors come from a man between 18 and 29 years old in good health. Some clones in this sample may be carry-over from other donors' samples.

Remarks on this clone: An end of the junction differs from the germline gene, which may be a read error. This chain links TRBV5-1 with TRBJ2-3; D remains unclear. Germline V CDR1 and CDR2: SGHRS, YFSETQ. The CDR3 consists of 12 residues. For the CDR3, the DNA is TGCACCAGCAGCTTGAGCACAGATACGCAGTATTTT. Its translation is CTSSLSTDTQYF.

This clone was seen many times. The V and J genes are TRBV11-3 and TRBJ2-3; D is perhaps TRBD2 (5 bases). CDR1 and CDR2 (germline): SGHNT, YENEEA. The CDR3 covers 15 residues. V dropped 5 bases and J dropped 1 base, with 13 bases sitting between them. CDR3 nucleotide sequence: TGTGCCAGCAGCGCAACTAGTTACGGCACAGATACGCAGTATTTT. Its protein is CASSATSYGTDTQYF.

V usage is TRBV6-1 and J usage is TRBJ2-3; maybe TRBD2 (5 bases). Germline CDR1 and CDR2: MNHNS and SASEGT. This CDR3 has 14 amino acids. Trimming removed 6 bases at V and 0 bases at J, with 10 bases between. The chain's CDR3 is CASRAGLSTDTQYF. The CDR3 DNA reads as TGTGCCAGCAGGGCAGGACTTAGCACAGATACGCAGTATTTT.

About this clone itself: Compared with germline, one end of the junction differs, possibly owing to a read error. The rearrangement links TRBV2 to TRBJ2-7, with D unresolved. Germline values: CDR1 SNHLY, CDR2 FYNNEI. This CDR3 is 13 amino acids long. The CDR3 spells CACSTSPIHEQYF. Here the CDR3 DNA reads TGTGCCTGCAGCACTTCGCCCATCCACGAGCAGTACTTC.

The gene calls are TRBV5-1 and TRBJ2-3; 7 nucleotides line up with TRBD1. This CDR3 region has 16 residues. The J segment lost 2 bases and the V segment lost 4 bases, leaving 10 bases of the junction unmatched. Germline CDR1 SGHRS, CDR2 YFSETQ. The CDR3 here is CASSRIPGQPTDTQYF. CDR3 coding DNA: TGCGCCAGCAGCCGGATACCGGGACAGCCCACAGATACGCAGTATTTT.

This chain uses TRBV7-2 with TRBJ2-3; D might be TRBD1 (6 bases). Trimming pared 1 base from V and 1 base from J, leaving 9 bases between. Germline V gene lookup returns CDR1 SGHTA and CDR2 FQGNSA. The CDR3 extends over 15 amino acids. The CDR3 DNA is TGTGCCAGCAGCTTAGGGGGGCTTCGCACAGATACGCAGTATTTT. It is translated as CASSLGGLRTDTQYF.

In the case of this clone: Other DNA sequences in the same sample also yield this CDR3. The V gene is TRBV18, the J gene TRBJ1-1; tentatively, D is TRBD1 (5 bases). This CDR3 has 13 residues. Trimming pared 3 bases from V and 1 base from J, leaving 6 bases between. Germline values: CDR1 KGHSH, CDR2 LQKENI. The CDR3 loop reads CASSPQGNTEAFF. CDR3 coding DNA: TGTGCCAGCTCACCTCAGGGGAACACTGAAGCTTTCTTT.

The chain has TRBV5-1 and TRBJ1-3, with D possibly TRBD1 on 6 matching bases. Germline assignment: CDR1 SGHRS and CDR2 YFSETQ. The CDR3 is made up of 15 amino acids. V dropped 4 bases and J dropped 0 bases, with 11 bases sitting between them. The CDR3: CASSLHRDSGNTIYF. Written as DNA, the CDR3 is TGCGCCAGCAGCCTTCACAGGGACTCTGGAAACACCATATATTTT. Supplemented by reference TRBV5-1 and TRBJ1-3, the full variable domain reads KAGVTQTPRYLIKTRGQQVTLSCSPISGHRSVSWYQQTPGQGLQFLFEYFSETQRNKGNFPGRFSGRQFSNSRSEMNVSTLELGDSALYLCASSLHRDSGNTIYFGEGSWLTVV.

The J gene is TRBJ2-3, the V gene TRBV5-6, with TRBD1 as a possible D gene (6 bases). The CDR3 length is 14 residues. Germline V lookup: CDR1 SGHDT, CDR2 YYEEEE. V was trimmed by 3 bases and J by 8 bases, leaving 16 bases between them. CDR3 DNA: TGTGCCAGCAGCTCCCTAGGGGGACGAGGTACGCAGTATTTT. Its translation is CASSSLGGRGTQYF.

This sequence joins TRBV4-3 and TRBJ2-3, with 10 bases matching TRBD1. V lost 1 base, J lost 11 bases, and 12 bases stayed unmatched. The CDR3 has 16 amino acids. Germline CDR1 reads LGHNA; CDR2 reads YSLEER. The CDR3: CASSQGTGQGIGQQYF. The DNA of the CDR3 is TGCGCCAGCAGCCAAGGGACGGGACAGGGGATAGGGCAGCAGTATTTT.

The V gene is TRBV28, the J gene TRBJ1-2; a weak D match, TRBD1 (6 bases). CDR1 is MDHEN and CDR2 is SYDVKM in the germline V gene. The CDR3 sequence is 14 residues long. V lost 2 bases and J lost 6, with 13 bases in between. The CDR3 DNA sequence: TGTGCCAGCAGTTTAATGGTCAGGGGCGATGGCTACACCTTC. It specifies CASSLMVRGDGYTF.

The chain combines TRBV20-1 with TRBJ2-7, with D maybe TRBD1 (6 bases). This CDR3 comprises 10 residues. CDR1 is DFQATT and CDR2 is SNEGSKA in the germline V gene (reference sequence). The CDR3 loop reads CTPQGNEQYF. Written as DNA, the CDR3 is TGCACCCCACAGGGTAACGAGCAGTACTTC.

The chain links TRBV11-2 to TRBJ2-7; D may be TRBD2 (6 bases). V was cut by 2 bases and J by 7 bases, with 15 bases left in between. The CDR3 spans 14 residues. From germline, CDR1 is SGHAT and CDR2 FQNNGV. CDR3 loop: CASSLTGELWEQYF. As DNA, the CDR3 is TGTGCCAGCAGCTTAACGGGGGAGTTGTGGGAGCAGTACTTC. Based on the CDR3 plus reference TRBV11-2 and TRBJ2-7, the full variable domain is EAGVAQSPRYKIIEKRQSVAFWCNPISGHATLYWYQQILGQGPKLLIQFQNNGVVDDSQLPKDRFSAERLKGVDSTLKIQPAKLEDSAVYLCASSLTGELWEQYFGPGTRLTVT.